The 6 T cell receptor beta chains below all came from one sample that was sequenced in a study of blood T cell repertoires in COVID-19. Sequenced by immunoSEQ multiplex PCR; TCRdb stores in-frame clones only, minus some. Altogether roughly 190,000 clones are present, around four fifths being singletons, with the ten largest covering 2.5% to 3.5%. The sequenced sample consisted of peripheral blood. These receptors were obtained from a man aged 45-60 years with active or convalescent COVID-19.

J is TRBJ2-1 and V is TRBV7-9, with 9 bases matching TRBD2. V lost 5 bases, J lost 8 bases, and 7 bases stayed unmatched. The CDR3 consists of 14 residues. CDR1 and CDR2 (germline): SEHNR, FQNEAQ (reference sequence). CDR3 coding DNA: TGTGCCAGCAGCCCGACTAGCGGAGGAGATGAGCAGTTCTTC. Translated: CASSPTSGGDEQFF.

The chain carries TRBV5-1 and TRBJ1-1, with 8 bases matching TRBD1. After removal of 1 base from V and 5 bases from J, the junction contained 4 bases not matched to a gene. This CDR3 comprises 14 residues. Germline values: CDR1 SGHRS, CDR2 YFSETQ. Written as DNA, the CDR3 is TGCGCCAGCAGCTTGACCGGGACAGGAACTGAAGCTTTCTTT. This sequence encodes CASSLTGTGTEAFF.

The chain uses TRBV10-3 and TRBJ1-3; D uncertain. Trimming shortened V by 9 bases and J by 3 bases, and 12 bases separated the two germline ends. The CDR3 is 13 residues long. Germline lookup yields CDR1 ENHRY and CDR2 SYGVKD. The CDR3 loop reads CAISFGFGNTIYF. The CDR3 DNA sequence: TGTGCCATTTCGTTCGGGTTTGGAAACACCATATATTTT.

This chain uses TRBV3-1 (or the pseudogene TRBV3-2) with TRBJ2-1; D remains unclear. The CDR3 consists of 13 residues. Looked up from germline, CDR1 is LGHDT and CDR2 is YNNKEL (reference sequence). Trimming stripped 1 base from V and 5 bases from J, with 6 bases between. CDR3 DNA sequence: TGTGCCAGCAGCCAAGTGAGAAACAATGAGCAGTTCTTC. It codes for CASSQVRNNEQFF.

The rearrangement joins TRBV5-1 to TRBJ2-1, with 7 bases lining up with TRBD1. This CDR3 comprises 15 residues. The germline CDR1 and CDR2 sequences are SGHRS and YFSETQ. Germline trimming cut 4 bases from V and 2 bases from J; bases unmatched to any gene: 6. CDR3 coding DNA: TGCGCCAGCAGCCCAGCAGGACAGGCCTACAATGAGCAGTTCTTC. Translated, it gives CASSPAGQAYNEQFF.

This clone was observed a few times. The DNA of the CDR3 is TGTGCCATCAGAGCCGGGACAGGGGCAGATACGCAGTATTTT. Protein product: CAIRAGTGADTQYF. The gene calls are TRBV10-3 and TRBJ2-3; 10 bases agree with TRBD1. Germline CDR1 is ENHRY and CDR2 is SYGVKD. The CDR3 runs 14 residues. After removal of 6 bases from V and 4 bases from J, the junction contained 4 bases not matched to a gene.